The clone carrying this TCR beta chain was detected only a few times. The CDR3 runs 12 residues. Germline V gene lookup returns CDR1 SGHTA and CDR2 FQGNSA. The V end was cut by 1 base, the J end by 8 bases, with 8 bases between. The sample originates from a study of response to subunit inactivated influenza vaccine. TCRdb analysed the RT-PCR reads with MiXCR anew, one entry per CDR3 protein. The sample holds 500,000 to 550,000 distinct CDR3 sequences; under 30% are singletons and the top ten take 2.5% to 3%. These data also featured in a second study, about T cells expressing NK-cell markers. That report notes: The cDNA for TCR beta came from 5'RACE template switching with UMIs. Most of the eight sequenced donors tested HCMV-seropositive; one tested seronegative.

The source material was CD4+ T cells sorted from PBMCs, sampled about 12 days after vaccination. The source of this sequence is a man between 45 and 60 years old who received an inactivated influenza vaccine. The J gene is TRBJ1-2, the V gene TRBV7-2, with D hard to call. The CDR3 DNA sequence: TGTGCCAGCAGCTTAGATTCTCCGGGCTACACCTTC. Its translation is CASSLDSPGYTF.